One sample yielded the 2 T cell receptor beta chains listed below, sequenced in a study of blood T cell repertoires in COVID-19. TCRdb's copy holds only in-frame clones and misses some; the assay was immunoSEQ multiplex PCR. The sample has 250,000 to 300,000 clones; approximately 90% are singletons. The source material was peripheral blood. The receptor source for this set is a woman in her twenties or thirties with active or convalescent COVID-19.

This chain links TRBV7-2 with TRBJ1-2, with D perhaps matching TRBD1 (5 bases). Germline CDR1 reads SGHTA; CDR2 reads FQGNSA. Trimming took off 1 base at V and 0 bases at J, with 15 bases between the two ends. The CDR3 runs 17 residues. CDR3 coding DNA: TGTGCCAGCAGCTTAGGGTGGGGTACGACAGCTAACTATGGCTACACCTTC. Encoded protein: CASSLGWGTTANYGYTF.

This clone was seen only once. V gene TRBV27 combines with J gene TRBJ1-4; TRBD1 matches at 7 bases. V lost 3 bases, J lost 5 bases, and 3 bases stayed unmatched. The CDR3 runs 14 residues. Germline CDR1 and CDR2: MNHEY and SMNVEV (reference sequence). The CDR3 protein is CASSFSGQNEKLFF. In nucleotides, the CDR3 is TGTGCCAGCAGTTTCTCGGGACAGAATGAAAAACTGTTTTTT.